This T cell receptor beta chain derives from a study of PD-L1 blockade in urothelial cancer. For the study at large: In about 2014, patients got going on atezolizumab, taking 1,200 mg intravenously every 3 weeks. When blood samples were assessed, the median T cell count was around 150,000.

Added to each PCR by spiking were synthetic TCR analog templates. TCRdb's copy holds only in-frame clones and misses some; the assay was immunoSEQ multiplex PCR. Of roughly 45,000 clones listed, more than 75% are singletons. Points on this clone: Its antigen is undetermined.

As for time point: pretreatment peripheral blood. General study results and limits: TCR clonality was measured in pretreatment peripheral blood. Clonality below the median predicted better survival.

Trimming removed 5 bases from V and 3 bases from J, with 10 bases in between. Germline V gene sequence: CDR1 MNHEY, CDR2 SVGAGI. This CDR3 is built from 14 residues. The J gene is TRBJ2-2, the V gene TRBV6-5; maybe TRBD2 (6 bases). This sequence was found in a man in his fifties or sixties with urothelial cancer. This specimen consisted of PBMCs, obtained around atezolizumab (anti-PD-L1) treatment. CDR3 in DNA: TGTGCCAGCAGTGAATGGGGGGACACCGGGGAGCTGTTTTTT. Its translation is CASSEWGDTGELFF.